A single sample gave rise to the 17 T cell receptor beta chains below, sequenced in a study of blood T cell repertoires in COVID-19. Measured with immunoSEQ multiplex PCR; TCRdb has only the in-frame clones, and not every one. This table has 55,000 to 65,000 clones, approximately 80% appearing once. Material: peripheral blood. These receptors all stem from a man in his sixties with acute or convalescent COVID-19.

This clone showed up just a few times. The chain joins TRBV13 to TRBJ2-7; the D is unclear. The germline V gene has CDR1 PRHDT and CDR2 FYEKMQ (reference sequence). This CDR3 contains 16 residues. V shed 1 base and J shed 0 bases, with 13 bases lying between them. CDR3 loop: CASSLDRLASSYEQYF. CDR3 coding DNA: TGTGCCAGCAGCTTAGACAGATTGGCGAGCTCCTACGAGCAGTACTTC.

V usage is TRBV12-3 or TRBV12-4 and J usage is TRBJ1-4; no definite D call. This CDR3 spans 13 amino acids. Trimming cost V 4 bases and J 9 bases, with 12 bases left between them. The CDR3 sequence: CASSSGSAKKLFF. In DNA form, the CDR3 reads TGTGCCAGCAGTTCCGGGTCGGCCAAAAAACTGTTTTTT.

The chain recombines TRBV2 with TRBJ2-7; weak D call: TRBD2 (6 bases). Germline V gives CDR1 SNHLY, CDR2 FYNNEI. There are 15 residues in the CDR3. Trimming stripped 6 bases from V and 2 bases from J, with 17 bases between. CDR3 region: CASSGTAGRAYEQYF. The CDR3 DNA follows: TGTGCCAGCAGCGGTACAGCGGGCCGGGCCTACGAGCAGTACTTC.

V usage is TRBV9 and J usage is TRBJ2-3; TRBD1 is a possible D gene (5 bases). Trimming stripped 4 bases from V and 0 bases from J, with 9 bases between. The CDR3 runs 14 residues. CDR1 is SGDLS, CDR2 YYNGEE, per germline. Here the CDR3 reads CASSQGMSTDTQYF. Written as DNA, the CDR3 is TGTGCCAGCAGCCAGGGAATGAGCACAGATACGCAGTATTTT.

V is TRBV12-3 or TRBV12-4 and J is TRBJ1-1; possibly TRBD1 for D (5 bases). The V end lost 6 bases, the J end lost 7 bases, and 12 bases lay between the germline ends. The CDR3 sequence is 12 residues long. The chain's CDR3 is CASRVVGREAFF. CDR3 DNA: TGTGCCAGCAGAGTAGTGGGGCGTGAAGCTTTCTTT.

The J gene is TRBJ1-1, the V gene TRBV27, with 9 nucleotides matching TRBD1. Germline loops: CDR1 MNHEY, CDR2 SMNVEV (reference sequence). V was clipped by 7 bases and J by 3 bases; unmatched bases: 6. The CDR3 covers 14 residues. Here the CDR3 reads CASKTQGAYTEAFF. The DNA of the CDR3 is TGTGCCAGCAAGACACAGGGGGCTTACACTGAAGCTTTCTTT.

This chain links TRBV6-1 with TRBJ1-2, with 11 bases fitting TRBD1. Germline values: CDR1 MNHNS, CDR2 SASEGT. V dropped 0 bases and J dropped 1; count of bases not matched to a gene: 7. The CDR3 runs to 18 residues. CDR3 protein: CASSEAGQGGHFNYGYTF. CDR3 bases: TGTGCCAGCAGTGAAGCGGGACAGGGGGGACATTTTAACTATGGCTACACCTTC.

This chain uses TRBV29-1 with TRBJ2-1, with D possibly TRBD1 on 5 matching bases. Germline CDR1 reads SQVTM; CDR2 reads ANQGSEA. The CDR3 sequence is 14 residues long. V was trimmed by 7 bases and J by 0 bases, leaving 13 bases between them. The DNA of the CDR3 is TGCAGCGCCCCAGGCAGGGACTCCTACAATGAGCAGTTCTTC. It translates to CSAPGRDSYNEQFF.

The chain recombines TRBV2 with TRBJ1-1; D gene ambiguous. Germline V gives CDR1 SNHLY, CDR2 FYNNEI. Trimming shortened V by 5 bases and J by 4 bases, and 14 bases separated the two germline ends. The CDR3 is 14 residues long. This CDR3 reads CASSWQAEGTEAFF. For the CDR3, the DNA is TGTGCCAGCAGTTGGCAGGCGGAGGGCACTGAAGCTTTCTTT.

This clone was observed once. The rearrangement links TRBV24-1 to TRBJ1-2; TRBD1 might be the D (6 bases). Germline loops: CDR1 KGHDR, CDR2 SFDVKD. V was trimmed by 4 bases and J by 4 bases, leaving 15 bases between them. The CDR3 loop spans 15 amino acids. The CDR3 region is CATSEPDRPFYGYTF. The CDR3 DNA reads TGTGCCACCAGTGAACCCGACAGGCCTTTCTATGGCTACACCTTC.

The chain uses TRBV5-1 and TRBJ1-2; D gene unclear. Deletions cut 6 bases from V and 8 bases from J, with 17 bases between. Per germline, CDR1 SGHRS and CDR2 YFSETQ. CDR3 length equals 13 residues. As DNA, the CDR3 is TGCGCCAGCATACCGCCGGGGATAGGAGGCTACACCTTC. This encodes CASIPPGIGGYTF.

The rearrangement uses TRBV18 and TRBJ2-7, with 9 bases aligning to TRBD2. Losses at the gene ends were 2 bases for V and 0 bases for J; bases not matched to a gene: 11. CDR3 length equals 18 residues. The germline V gene encodes CDR1 KGHSH and CDR2 LQKENI. The CDR3 spells CASSPMWSSGGSSYEQYF. DNA of the CDR3: TGTGCCAGCTCACCAATGTGGTCGAGCGGGGGGAGCTCCTACGAGCAGTACTTC.

This clone was seen only once. The gene calls are TRBV10-3 and TRBJ2-5; 10 positions agree with TRBD1. The germline gives CDR1 ENHRY, CDR2 SYGVKD. Trimming removed 7 bases from V and 0 bases from J; junction bases left unmatched: 5. CDR3 size: 15 residues. The CDR3 loop is CAITLTGGNQETQYF. In DNA, the CDR3 is TGTGCCATCACCCTGACAGGGGGCAACCAAGAGACCCAGTACTTC.

V and J are TRBV5-1 and TRBJ1-6; maybe TRBD1 (5 bases). V shed 3 bases and J shed 7 bases, with 17 bases lying between them. CDR3 size: 16 residues. Germline CDR1 reads SGHRS; CDR2 reads YFSETQ. CDR3 nucleotides: TGCGCCAGCAGCTCCAACCCCGGAGGGGACAATTCACCCCTCCACTTT. This codes for CASSSNPGGDNSPLHF.

The chain has TRBV7-9 and TRBJ2-3, with a weak D call TRBD2 (5 bases). Germline CDR1 and CDR2: SEHNR and FQNEAQ (reference sequence). There are 13 residues in the CDR3. Deletions cut 3 bases from V and 1 base from J, with 5 bases between. The CDR3 coding sequence is TGTGCCAGCAGCTTGGAGGGCACAGATACGCAGTATTTT. As protein: CASSLEGTDTQYF.

This chain connects TRBV7-3 to TRBJ2-5; D may be TRBD2 (6 bases). V lost 1 base and J 5 bases, leaving 14 bases between the germline ends. Looked up from germline, CDR1 is SGHTA and CDR2 is FQGTGA. The CDR3 spans 15 residues. Here the CDR3 reads CASSLNTGAGETQYF. The DNA for the CDR3 is TGTGCCAGCAGCTTAAACACGGGAGCTGGGGAGACCCAGTACTTC.

This clone was detected once. This rearrangement joins TRBV15 to TRBJ1-5, with 10 bases aligning to TRBD1. The germline gives CDR1 LNHNV, CDR2 YYDKDF (reference sequence). The length of the CDR3 is 16 residues. J gave up 4 bases and V 1 base, and 4 bases lay outside the gene matches. Here the CDR3 reads CATSRAWGQGNQPQHF. The DNA for the CDR3 is TGTGCCACCAGCAGAGCCTGGGGACAGGGGAATCAGCCCCAGCATTTT.